This T cell receptor (beta chain) was recorded in a study of blood T cell repertoires in COVID-19. Study summary: From the United States, Italy and Spain came samples of acute and convalescent COVID-19. PBMCs, B-cell-depleted T cells, or T cells were the source of the cDNA or gDNA that made up the material.

Per the original methods: It was from reference gene primer amplification that nucleated cell counts were estimated. Produced via immunoSEQ multiplex PCR; TCRdb's table is partial and in-frame only. Clone size and the V and J calls come from that table; the DNA yielded D and trimming. The data show approximately 61,000 clones, around 88% seen once. Germline values: CDR1 MNHEY, CDR2 SVGAGI. V lost 0 bases and J lost 0; bases outside the gene matches: 1. The CDR3 has 16 amino acids. This clone has just one count. This receptor was taken from a woman at least 80 years old with active COVID-19. This sequence joins TRBV6-5 and TRBJ2-1; 8 bases agree with TRBD2. Sequencing used peripheral blood. CDR3: CASSYSGGVSYNEQFF. In DNA form, the CDR3 reads TGTGCCAGCAGTTACTCCGGGGGGGTCTCCTACAATGAGCAGTTCTTC.